This T cell receptor (beta chain) emerged from a study of T-cell memory formation after mild COVID-19. Study in general: The study found TCR clusters largely donor specific. Study-level findings and limits: CD4+ bias marked clones expanding day 15 to 37, unlike balanced contracting clones. Memory cells collected pre-infection included some clones that later responded, suggesting cross-reactive memory joined.

This clonotype was seen a handful of times. Antigen unknown. 5'RACE primed at constant segments yielded TCR alpha and TCR beta cDNA libraries bearing sample barcodes and UMIs. TCRdb used MiXCR to reprocess the 5' RACE reads, holding one entry per CDR3 protein. The data contain more than 250,000 distinct CDR3 sequences, 15% to 20% of them singletons. The receptor's source is a man aged 18 to 30 who had mild COVID-19 (a few samples of this study predate the infection). Cell type and time point are not known. The sequenced sample was PBMCs or a T cell subset sorted from them (not recorded which).

The CDR3 DNA reads TGTGCCAGCTCACCACACTTGGACGGCTACACCTTC. Translating it yields CASSPHLDGYTF. J is TRBJ1-2 and V is TRBV18; D call uncertain. The CDR3 runs 12 residues. V lost 1 base and J 8 bases, leaving 8 bases between the germline ends. Germline V lookup: CDR1 KGHSH, CDR2 LQKENI. Full variable domain (rest looked up from reference TRBV18 and TRBJ1-2): NAGVMQNPRHLVRRRGQEARLRCSPMKGHSHVYWYRQLPEEGLKFMVYLQKENIIDESGMPKERFSAEFPKEGPSILRIQQVVRGDSAAYFCASSPHLDGYTFGSGTRLTVV.